Listed below are T cell receptor beta chains from one sample, sequenced in a study of CD8 T cells in Susac syndrome. One entry per CDR3 protein, called by TCRdb with MiXCR from the immunoSEQ multiplex PCR reads. The table has some 190,000 distinct CDR3 sequences, 90% to 95% seen once. Material: CD4+ T cells from PBMCs. The receptors shown here come from a human donor in good health. The CDR3 runs from the conserved cysteine through the conserved F or W. The order of the fields is J gene, clone size, D gene, V gene, CDR3 protein, CDR3 DNA. D genes are given only for firm matches. Part of the rows lack a size; the others show once, few, many or a class for expanded clones.

j_call: TRBJ1-2; clone_size: -; d_call: -; v_call: TRBV6-2/TRBV6-3; cdr3_aa: CASREGTELFYGYTF; cdr3_nt: TGTGCCAGCAGAGAGGGGACGGAGCTTTTCTATGGCTACACCTTC
j_call: TRBJ2-5; clone_size: -; d_call: -; v_call: TRBV6-5; cdr3_aa: CASSYSREETQYF; cdr3_nt: TGTGCCAGCAGTTACTCCAGGGAAGAGACCCAGTACTTC
j_call: TRBJ2-1; clone_size: -; d_call: -; v_call: TRBV12-3/TRBV12-4; cdr3_aa: CASSRRRPGDGQFF; cdr3_nt: TGTGCCAGCAGTCGCCGAAGACCAGGGGACGGGCAGTTCTTC
j_call: TRBJ2-3; clone_size: -; d_call: -; v_call: TRBV6-1; cdr3_aa: CASSERRGLTDTQYF; cdr3_nt: TGTGCCAGCAGTGAACGGCGGGGGCTCACAGATACGCAGTATTTT
j_call: TRBJ2-1; clone_size: -; d_call: TRBD2; v_call: TRBV10-3; cdr3_aa: CAISESGTGGGTNNEQFF; cdr3_nt: TGTGCCATCAGTGAATCCGGGACTGGCGGGGGTACCAACAATGAGCAGTTCTTC
j_call: TRBJ2-3; clone_size: few; d_call: -; v_call: TRBV27; cdr3_aa: CASSSPRTDTQYF; cdr3_nt: TGTGCCAGCAGTTCCCCTAGAACAGATACGCAGTATTTT
j_call: TRBJ2-3; clone_size: -; d_call: -; v_call: TRBV29-1; cdr3_aa: CSVGESGAPTDTQYF; cdr3_nt: TGCAGCGTTGGAGAAAGCGGTGCCCCGACAGATACGCAGTATTTT
j_call: TRBJ1-1; clone_size: -; d_call: -; v_call: TRBV23-1; cdr3_aa: CASTTHQNTEAFF; cdr3_nt: TGCGCCAGCACCACCCATCAGAACACTGAAGCTTTCTTT
j_call: TRBJ1-2; clone_size: -; d_call: TRBD1; v_call: TRBV15; cdr3_aa: CATSSPSGGSPYGYTF; cdr3_nt: TGTGCCACCAGCAGTCCATCAGGGGGCTCACCCTATGGCTACACCTTC
j_call: TRBJ1-5; clone_size: -; d_call: -; v_call: TRBV12-3/TRBV12-4; cdr3_aa: CASGPPQHF; cdr3_nt: TGTGCCAGCGGTCCGCCCCAGCATTTT
j_call: TRBJ2-5; clone_size: -; d_call: -; v_call: TRBV14; cdr3_aa: CASSPGSTRETQYF; cdr3_nt: TGTGCCAGCAGCCCGGGGAGTACACGAGAGACCCAGTACTTC
j_call: TRBJ2-1; clone_size: -; d_call: TRBD1; v_call: TRBV5-4; cdr3_aa: CASSFRTGSYNEQFF; cdr3_nt: TGTGCCAGCAGCTTTAGGACAGGGTCCTACAATGAGCAGTTCTTC
j_call: TRBJ2-2; clone_size: -; d_call: TRBD2; v_call: TRBV29-1; cdr3_aa: CSVAAGTSGYTGELFF; cdr3_nt: TGCAGCGTTGCGGCCGGGACTAGCGGGTACACCGGGGAGCTGTTTTTT
j_call: TRBJ2-1; clone_size: -; d_call: -; v_call: TRBV20-1; cdr3_aa: CSANPRGLSSYNEQFF; cdr3_nt: TGCAGTGCTAACCCCCGGGGACTTTCCTCCTACAATGAGCAGTTCTTC
j_call: TRBJ2-3; clone_size: -; d_call: -; v_call: TRBV29-1; cdr3_aa: CSVEDVGTDTQYF; cdr3_nt: TGCAGCGTTGAAGATGTTGGCACAGATACGCAGTATTTT
j_call: TRBJ2-3; clone_size: few; d_call: TRBD2; v_call: TRBV7-2; cdr3_aa: CASSPLAGATDTQYF; cdr3_nt: TGTGCCAGCAGCCCACTAGCGGGGGCCACAGATACGCAGTATTTT